These T cell receptor beta chains were read from a single sample in a study of T cells in localized non-small cell lung cancer. Data came from immunoSEQ multiplex PCR; TCRdb stores just in-frame clones and leaves some out. Of 30,000 to 35,000 clones listed, roughly 90% are singletons. The material was peripheral blood, obtained before any cancer treatment. The receptors stem from a woman aged 40 to 75 with stage I lung adenocarcinoma. Both conserved end residues are part of each CDR3. The D gene is left open where the match is weak. Only part of the rows carry a size: once, few, many, or a class if the clone is expanded.

. | 16 | TRBJ1-5 | . | TRBV7-9 | TGTGCCAGCAGCTTAGCTTGGACAGAGAGCAATCAGCCCCAGCATTTT | CASSLAWTESNQPQHF
. | 12 | TRBJ2-1 | TRBD2 | TRBV29-1 | TGCAGCGTTACACTAGCGGGGGTTGAGCAGTTCTTC | CSVTLAGVEQFF
. | 14 | TRBJ2-2 | . | TRBV11-3 | TGTGCCAGCAGCTTACTAGGCGGAACCGGGGAGCTGTTTTTT | CASSLLGGTGELFF
few | 14 | TRBJ1-2 | . | TRBV9 | TGTGCCAGCAGCGGGGAGACAGGATACTATGGCTACACCTTC | CASSGETGYYGYTF
. | 12 | TRBJ2-1 | . | TRBV2 | TGTGCCAGCGCCGCCTCCTACAATGAGCAGTTCTTC | CASAASYNEQFF
once | 15 | TRBJ1-2 | TRBD1 | TRBV5-1 | TGCGCCAGCAGCTCAGGACAGGGGTCCAACTATGGCTACACCTTC | CASSSGQGSNYGYTF
. | 14 | TRBJ1-2 | . | TRBV6-6 | TGTGCCAGCAGTTACGCAAGTCGGAGGGATGGCTACACCTTC | CASSYASRRDGYTF
. | 12 | TRBJ1-2 | . | TRBV25-1 | TGTGCCAGCAGTGAAGGCGGGTATGGCTACACCTTC | CASSEGGYGYTF
. | 18 | TRBJ2-3 | TRBD2 | TRBV15 | TGTGCCATCCCCAACGCCCCGGCTAGCGGGGGGGCAACAGATACGCAGTATTTT | CAIPNAPASGGATDTQYF
. | 17 | TRBJ2-1 | . | TRBV4-3 | TGCGCCAGCAGCCAAGAATCAGGGACCTTAGTTCACGATGAGCAGTTCTTC | CASSQESGTLVHDEQFF
. | 13 | TRBJ2-5 | . | TRBV30 | TGTGCCTGGAGTGTTGGGGGTAGGGAGACCCAGTACTTC | CAWSVGGRETQYF
once | 14 | TRBJ2-7 | TRBD1 | TRBV18 | TGTGCCAGCTCACCCGGACAGGGTGTGTACGAGCAGTACTTC | CASSPGQGVYEQYF
. | 15 | TRBJ1-4 | TRBD1 | TRBV7-2 | TGTGCCAGCAGCCCAAACAGGGGATCTAATGAAAAACTGTTTTTT | CASSPNRGSNEKLFF
once | 14 | TRBJ2-5 | . | TRBV7-9 | TGTGCCAGCAGCCCCGGACGGAACGGAGAGACCCAGTACTTC | CASSPGRNGETQYF
. | 16 | TRBJ2-3 | TRBD2 | TRBV6-6 | TGTGCCACCTTCCCCGCTAGCGGGGGCCAGGGAGATACGCAGTATTTT | CATFPASGGQGDTQYF
. | 14 | TRBJ2-3 | . | TRBV4-1 | TGCGCCAGCAGCCAATTCCCAGGGTCAGATACGCAGTATTTT | CASSQFPGSDTQYF
. | 14 | TRBJ2-7 | TRBD1 | TRBV27 | TGTGCCAGCAGTTTTGGGGACAGGGCCTACGAGCAGTACTTC | CASSFGDRAYEQYF
. | 15 | TRBJ1-1 | TRBD1 | TRBV9 | TGTGCCAGCAGCCACGGACAGGCTCTGAACACTGAAGCTTTCTTT | CASSHGQALNTEAFF
. | 15 | TRBJ2-7 | TRBD1 | TRBV7-2 | TGTGCCAGCAGCTCTGGGACAGCCAGATCCGGTGAGCAGTACTTC | CASSSGTARSGEQYF
. | 13 | TRBJ1-4 | . | TRBV30 | TGTGCCTGGAGGGACACTACTTTAGGTCAACTGTTTTTT | CAWRDTTLGQLFF
few | 16 | TRBJ2-1 | . | TRBV4-1 | TGCGCCAGCAGCAAACTAGCTCCGAACGGTTACAATGAGCAGTTCTTC | CASSKLAPNGYNEQFF
. | 15 | TRBJ1-2 | . | TRBV7-2 | TGTGCCAGCAGCTTTGGCACAGCTCGGATCATAGGCTACACCTTC | CASSFGTARIIGYTF
. | 16 | TRBJ2-7 | . | TRBV7-2 | TGTGCCAGCAGCTTAGTGGCAGTGCCCCGAGTAGGCGAGCAGTACTTC | CASSLVAVPRVGEQYF
. | 15 | TRBJ2-7 | TRBD1 | TRBV19 | TGTGCCAGTAGTCAGAGACAGGGGGCGGTAAGCGAGCAGTACTTC | CASSQRQGAVSEQYF
. | 21 | TRBJ2-1 | TRBD2 | TRBV6-4 | TGTGCCAGCAGTGACATAACCGGGACTACACCCCCTTGGGGATCCTACAATGAGCAGTTCTTC | CASSDITGTTPPWGSYNEQFF
. | 14 | TRBJ1-6 | . | TRBV9 | TGTGCCAGCAGCGTAGAAGGGGTAAAATCACCCCTCCACTTT | CASSVEGVKSPLHF
. | 11 | TRBJ2-1 | . | TRBV28 | TGTGCCAGCAGTTTACGGGATGAGCAGTTCTTC | CASSLRDEQFF
. | 21 | TRBJ2-1 | . | TRBV21-1 | TGTGCCAGCAGATGGGTCGTAGCTACACCATTCCTACACCATTCCGACAATGAGCAGTTCTTC | CASRWVVATPFLHHSDNEQFF
few | 12 | TRBJ1-1 | . | TRBV19 | TGTGCCTCAGAAAGGGTGGGACATGAAGCTTTCTTT | CASERVGHEAFF
. | 16 | TRBJ1-2 | . | TRBV7-9 | TGTGCCAGCAGCACATCTCAAGTGGGGTCCTATGGAGGCTACACCTTC | CASSTSQVGSYGGYTF
. | 16 | TRBJ2-3 | TRBD1 | TRBV9 | TGTGCCAGCAGCACCAACCGGGACAGTTACACAGATACGCAGTATTTT | CASSTNRDSYTDTQYF
. | 17 | TRBJ1-5 | . | TRBV5-6 | TGTGCCAGCAGCTTAAGGAGGGGTCTATTCAGCAATCAGCCCCAGCATTTT | CASSLRRGLFSNQPQHF
few | 14 | TRBJ1-1 | . | TRBV6-5 | TGTGCCAGCAGTTACCGTGGGGAACTTCTAGAAGCTTTCTTT | CASSYRGELLEAFF
. | 15 | TRBJ2-5 | . | TRBV6-5 | TGTGCCAGCAGTTTAAAATCCGGGGCCGTGGAGACCCAGTACTTC | CASSLKSGAVETQYF
once | 15 | TRBJ1-2 | . | TRBV5-4 | TGTGCCAGCAGCAACAGGCCCCTCCGGAACTATGGCTACACCTTC | CASSNRPLRNYGYTF
. | 15 | TRBJ1-4 | TRBD1 | TRBV6-5 | TGTGCCAGCAGGAGACAGGGTCCCAAATTCGAAAAACTGTTTTTT | CASRRQGPKFEKLFF